The clone carrying this T cell receptor (beta chain) has a count of ten or more. The antigen is unknown. The data originate from a study of T cells in Graves' hyperthyroidism and ophthalmopathy. Study in general: Peripheral blood sampling occurred at initial diagnosis, before any treatment. General study results and limits: From stable hyperthyroidism, ophthalmopathy was separated by a 13 V-J model.

RNA transcripts gave rise to amplified TCR beta CDR3 regions. HTBI primers were the set used in a first-round RT-PCR of the TCR CDR3. TCRdb redid the calling of the multiplex PCR reads with MiXCR, one entry per CDR3 protein. In the table there are around 34,000 distinct CDR3 sequences, around half of which are singletons. Looked up from germline, CDR1 is MNHNS and CDR2 is SASEGT. The CDR3 is 13 residues long. The J segment lost 3 bases and the V segment lost 7 bases, leaving 2 bases of the junction unmatched. Sequenced sample: blood. The clonotype was recovered from a woman in her 40s with Graves' ophthalmopathy. The chain uses TRBV6-1 and TRBJ1-2; 10 bases are a match to TRBD1. The CDR3 loop reads CASKGTGDYGYTF. CDR3 DNA: TGTGCCAGCAAGGGGACAGGGGACTATGGCTACACCTTC.